One and the same sample provided the 28 T cell receptor beta chains below, sequenced in a study of HIV-infected patients and healthy controls. No cell fractionation was done, so the repertoire covers all unsorted peripheral blood T cells. cDNA was made from about 510 ng RNA using alpha and beta constant primers. Separate chain-specific third strand synthesis with multiplexing indices produced the alpha and beta libraries. TCRdb recomputed calls from the 5' RACE reads with MiXCR, one row per CDR3 protein. In the table there are roughly 13,000 distinct CDR3 sequences, roughly a tenth of which are singletons. Sequenced material: blood. These receptor sequences come from an adult in good health.

V gene TRBV12-3 or TRBV12-4 combines with J gene TRBJ1-2, with D uncertain. This CDR3 contains 13 residues. V shed 3 bases and J shed 7 bases, with 12 bases lying between them. CDR3 coding DNA: TGTGCCAGCAGTTTGTTAGTTTTTGGTGGCTACACCTTC. Its translation: CASSLLVFGGYTF.

This clonotype is judged medium-sized. This sequence joins TRBV19 and TRBJ1-5, with D perhaps matching TRBD1 (5 bases). There are 13 residues in the CDR3. V was shortened by 7 bases and J by 3 bases, with 10 bases between the two germline ends. Looked up from germline, CDR1 is LNHDA and CDR2 is SQIVND (reference sequence). For the CDR3, the DNA is TGTGCCAGTAAAGACAGATCCAATCAGCCCCAGCATTTT. This translates into CASKDRSNQPQHF. Variable domain in full (rest from reference TRBV19 and TRBJ1-5): DGGITQSPKYLFRKEGQNVTLSCEQNLNHDAMYWYRQDPGQGLRLIYYSQIVNDFQKGDIAEGYSVSREKKESFPLTVTSAQKNPTAFYLCASKDRSNQPQHFGDGTRLSIL.

The sample holds many counts of this clonotype. The V and J genes are TRBV5-4 and TRBJ1-2; 8 nucleotides match TRBD1. The CDR3 consists of 16 residues. Germline CDR1 and CDR2: SGHNT and YYREEE (reference sequence). V lost 4 bases, J lost 8 bases, and 16 bases stayed unmatched. The CDR3: CASSRGSQGASKGYTF. Written as DNA, the CDR3 is TGTGCCAGCAGCCGGGGTAGTCAGGGGGCAAGTAAAGGCTACACCTTC.

This chain connects TRBV6-1 to TRBJ2-5; 9 bases agree with TRBD2. The CDR3 runs 14 residues. V lost 6 bases and J lost 2; bases outside the gene matches: 4. CDR1 is MNHNS, CDR2 SASEGT, per germline. The CDR3 DNA is TGTGCCAGCAGAAGACTAGCGGTACAAGAGACCCAGTACTTC. It translates to CASRRLAVQETQYF.

This clonotype is labeled as medium-sized. The CDR3 region is CATSRGKNEQYF. The CDR3 nucleotides are TGTGCCACCAGCAGGGGGAAAAACGAGCAGTACTTC. The rearrangement uses TRBV15 and TRBJ2-7; D remains unclear. V was cut by 3 bases and J by 5 bases, with 8 bases left in between. Looked up from germline, CDR1 is LNHNV and CDR2 is YYDKDF (reference sequence). The CDR3 length is 12 residues.

This clonotype has a handful of counts. This chain uses TRBV19 with TRBJ2-1; D perhaps matches TRBD2 (5 bases). V lost 3 bases and J 2 bases, leaving 11 bases between the germline ends. The germline V gene has CDR1 LNHDA and CDR2 SQIVND (reference sequence). The CDR3 totals 15 residues. CDR3 region: CASSMLTGTYNEQFF. For the CDR3, the DNA is TGTGCCAGTAGTATGTTAACGGGAACCTACAATGAGCAGTTCTTC.

This clonotype is medium-sized (0.01 to 0.1%) by share. This CDR3 reads CASSLTAPGTGELFF. CDR3 coding DNA: TGTGCCAGCAGTTTGACGGCCCCGGGGACCGGGGAGCTGTTTTTT. This chain joins TRBV12-3 or TRBV12-4 and TRBJ2-2; D possibly corresponds to TRBD2 (5 bases). This CDR3 is built from 15 residues. The V and J ends lost 3 bases and 5 bases respectively, with 13 bases between them.

This clonotype was seen at least ten times. The chain joins TRBV12-3 or TRBV12-4 to TRBJ2-4; TRBD2 aligns across 10 bases. The junction had 4 bases not matched to a gene; V was cut back by 5 bases and J by 6 bases. The CDR3 length is 14 residues. The CDR3 is CASSTGTSANIQYF. Here the CDR3 DNA reads TGTGCCAGCAGTACCGGGACTAGCGCAAACATTCAGTACTTC.

The chain carries TRBV30 and TRBJ2-7; D unresolved. Deletions cut 4 bases from V and 2 bases from J, with 18 bases between. CDR1 and CDR2 (germline): GTSNPN, SVGIG (reference sequence). This CDR3 region has 15 residues. CDR3 loop: CAWTMGSTWTYEQYF. DNA of the CDR3: TGTGCCTGGACCATGGGGTCCACCTGGACCTACGAGCAGTACTTC.

This clonotype was seen at least ten times. CDR3 sequence reads: CASSVQRQGFKGAFF. DNA of the CDR3: TGTGCCAGCAGTGTACAGCGACAGGGGTTTAAGGGAGCTTTCTTT. V usage is TRBV6-1 and J usage is TRBJ1-1; TRBD1 aligns across 8 bases. Germline loops: CDR1 MNHNS, CDR2 SASEGT. The CDR3 runs 15 residues. Germline trimming cut 4 bases from V and 10 bases from J; bases unmatched to any gene: 14.

The gene calls are TRBV4-1 and TRBJ2-7, with TRBD2 matching 9 bases. Per the germline V gene, CDR1 is MGHRA and CDR2 is YSYEKL. The CDR3 is made up of 14 amino acids. V shed 3 bases and J 11 bases; nucleotides not matched to a gene: 11. CDR3 sequence: CASSHSLTSGDKYF. DNA of the CDR3: TGCGCCAGCAGCCACTCATTGACTAGCGGTGATAAGTACTTC.

This clonotype was counted at least ten times. This rearrangement joins TRBV29-1 to TRBJ1-1; D may be TRBD1 (6 bases). The CDR3 consists of 14 residues. V was clipped by 4 bases and J by 8 bases, with 20 bases between them. The V gene's germline CDR1 is SQVTM and CDR2 ANQGSEA. The CDR3 reads CSVGLRVGGLEAFF. In nucleotides, the CDR3 is TGCAGCGTTGGACTACGGGTAGGGGGGCTAGAAGCTTTCTTT.

This clonotype has a handful of counts. The chain uses TRBV7-9 and TRBJ2-3; no reliable D call. Trimming stripped 4 bases from V and 4 bases from J, with 6 bases between. Germline loops: CDR1 SEHNR, CDR2 FQNEAQ (reference sequence). The CDR3 contains 12 residues. The CDR3 spells CASSSQSDTQYF. The CDR3 nucleotides read TGTGCCAGCAGCTCACAATCAGATACGCAGTATTTT.

V usage is TRBV12-3 or TRBV12-4 and J usage is TRBJ2-1; 8 nucleotides align to TRBD2. The CDR3 length is 15 residues. V lost 4 bases to trimming and J lost 12 bases; unmatched junction nucleotides: 14. CDR3 region: CASSSRGLGLETQFF. The CDR3 coding sequence is TGTGCCAGCAGTTCAAGGGGACTAGGACTTGAGACGCAGTTCTTC.

This clonotype is classed as medium-sized. This chain joins TRBV20-1 and TRBJ2-1; D remains ambiguous. Trimming pared 0 bases from V and 2 bases from J, leaving 11 bases between. The CDR3 length is 15 residues. CDR1 DFQATT and CDR2 SNEGSKA come from the germline V gene (reference sequence). The CDR3 DNA reads as TGCAGTGCTAGAGATTTGAGTGAGCCCTACAATGAGCAGTTCTTC. Protein: CSARDLSEPYNEQFF.

A few counts support this clonotype. This chain uses TRBV4-1 with TRBJ1-2; 8 nucleotides align to TRBD1. V lost 2 bases and J lost 0; bases outside the gene matches: 14. CDR1 is MGHRA, CDR2 YSYEKL, per germline. There are 19 residues in the CDR3. The CDR3 region is CASSQPGNRGWDSNYGYTF. The CDR3 DNA reads as TGCGCCAGCAGCCAACCGGGGAACAGGGGGTGGGACTCTAACTATGGCTACACCTTC.

This chain uses TRBV7-9 with TRBJ1-5; no reliable D call. Germline loops: CDR1 SEHNR, CDR2 FQNEAQ (reference sequence). V was trimmed by 4 bases and J by 6 bases, leaving 7 bases between them. This CDR3 comprises 12 residues. The CDR3 region has the DNA TGTGCCAGCAGCTACGGCGGTCAGCCCCAGCATTTT. Its translation: CASSYGGQPQHF. The full variable domain, completed using reference TRBV7-9 and TRBJ1-5, is DTGVSQNPRHKITKRGQNVTFRCDPISEHNRLYWYRQTLGQGPEFLTYFQNEAQLEKSRLLSDRFSAERPKGSFSTLEIQRTEQGDSAMYLCASSYGGQPQHFGDGTRLSIL.

Ten or more counts support this clonotype. This chain joins TRBV7-8 and TRBJ1-1; D possibly corresponds to TRBD1 (6 bases). Trimming removed 2 bases from V and 1 base from J, with 8 bases in between. The germline CDR1 and CDR2 sequences are SGHVS and FQNEAQ. The CDR3 consists of 14 residues. The CDR3 loop is CASSLRTANTEAFF. In DNA form, the CDR3 reads TGTGCCAGCAGCTTACGGACAGCGAACACTGAAGCTTTCTTT.

The chain couples TRBV29-1 to TRBJ2-3; possibly TRBD1 or TRBD2 for D (5 bases each). V lost 6 bases, J lost 2 bases, and 15 bases lay in between. This CDR3 has 14 residues. Per the germline V gene, CDR1 is SQVTM and CDR2 is ANQGSEA. The CDR3 sequence: CSVDSGTVTDTQYF. Here the CDR3 DNA reads TGCAGCGTCGATTCCGGGACGGTCACAGATACGCAGTATTTT.

The chain employs TRBV5-1 and TRBJ2-7, with TRBD1 as a possible D gene (5 bases). Trimming took off 4 bases at V and 7 bases at J, with 18 bases between the two ends. The germline gives CDR1 SGHRS, CDR2 YFSETQ. The CDR3 runs 14 residues. The CDR3 DNA sequence: TGCGCCAGCAGCCTGGGGCCACCTCCGGAAGAGCAGTACTTC. Translated, it gives CASSLGPPPEEQYF.

In its sample, this clonotype was seen a few times. The gene calls are TRBV20-1 and TRBJ2-5; D ambiguous. V was clipped by 5 bases and J by 0 bases, with 4 bases between them. The CDR3 consists of 11 residues. Germline V gives CDR1 DFQATT, CDR2 SNEGSKA (reference sequence). The CDR3 here is CSAEDQETQYF. In DNA form, the CDR3 reads TGCAGTGCTGAGGACCAAGAGACCCAGTACTTC.

This clonotype came up many times. The rearrangement uses TRBV7-9 and TRBJ2-5; D is possibly TRBD2 (6 bases). This CDR3 has 13 amino acids. V lost 2 bases and J 4 bases, leaving 8 bases between the germline ends. The germline CDR1 and CDR2 sequences are SEHNR and FQNEAQ (reference sequence). For the CDR3, the DNA is TGTGCCAGCAGCTTAATGGGGGGAGAGACCCAGTACTTC. It yields the protein CASSLMGGETQYF. Variable domain in full (rest from reference TRBV7-9 and TRBJ2-5): DTGVSQNPRHKITKRGQNVTFRCDPISEHNRLYWYRQTLGQGPEFLTYFQNEAQLEKSRLLSDRFSAERPKGSFSTLEIQRTEQGDSAMYLCASSLMGGETQYFGPGTRLLVL.

This clonotype was recorded at least ten times. This chain joins TRBV27 and TRBJ2-7; TRBD2 might be the D (5 bases). Germline V gene data show CDR1 as MNHEY and CDR2 as SMNVEV (reference sequence). The CDR3 runs 10 residues. The ends were cut back, 6 bases at V and 10 bases at J, with 10 bases in the middle. The CDR3 bases are TGTGCCAGCAGCCCCGACTATCAGTACTTC. This encodes CASSPDYQYF.

The genes are TRBV29-1 and TRBJ2-7, with D possibly TRBD2 on 6 matching bases. V was pared by 3 bases and J by 7 bases, with 22 bases between. Germline V CDR1 and CDR2: SQVTM, ANQGSEA. The CDR3 length is 15 residues. CDR3 DNA: TGCAGCGTTGAGACGACTGATAGCGGAGGGGCGGAGCAGTACTTC. Translating gives CSVETTDSGGAEQYF.

This clonotype was counted at least ten times. V is TRBV28 and J is TRBJ2-5, with 11 bases fitting TRBD2. Germline V gives CDR1 MDHEN, CDR2 SYDVKM. CDR3 length: 15 residues. Trimming at V came to 3 bases and at J to 7 bases, leaving 7 bases not matched to a gene. The CDR3 sequence is CASSFASGRRGTQYF. The DNA for the CDR3 is TGTGCCAGCAGTTTTGCTAGCGGGAGGAGGGGGACCCAGTACTTC.

This clonotype was found many times. The rearrangement uses TRBV27 and TRBJ1-6; 7 positions match TRBD1. The germline V gene encodes CDR1 MNHEY and CDR2 SMNVEV (reference sequence). The CDR3 is 15 residues long. V shed 3 bases, J shed 8 bases, and the junction held 7 bases outside the gene matches. The CDR3 sequence: CASSLYRGRDSPLHF. The CDR3 DNA follows: TGTGCCAGCAGTTTGTATAGGGGGCGCGATTCACCCCTCCACTTT.

In this sample, this clonotype turned up many times. The chain recombines TRBV18 with TRBJ1-5, with 8 bases identical to TRBD1. The CDR3 totals 14 residues. Germline loops: CDR1 KGHSH, CDR2 LQKENI. Trimming removed 3 bases from V and 5 bases from J; junction bases left unmatched: 3. The CDR3 DNA is TGTGCCAGCTCACCCGACAGGGGCGATCAGCCCCAGCATTTT. Translating it yields CASSPDRGDQPQHF.

The chain recombines TRBV5-1 with TRBJ2-7, with 9 bases lining up with TRBD1. V shed 5 bases, J shed 6 bases, and the junction held 9 bases outside the gene matches. This CDR3 contains 14 residues. Per the germline V gene, CDR1 is SGHRS and CDR2 is YFSETQ. DNA of the CDR3: TGCGCCAGCAGGAAGGCGGGACAGGGTGTCGAGCAGTACTTC. It encodes CASRKAGQGVEQYF. Complete variable domain (other parts from reference TRBV5-1 and TRBJ2-7): KAGVTQTPRYLIKTRGQQVTLSCSPISGHRSVSWYQQTPGQGLQFLFEYFSETQRNKGNFPGRFSGRQFSNSRSEMNVSTLELGDSALYLCASRKAGQGVEQYFGPGTRLTVT.